The 10 T cell receptor beta chains below were found in one sample sequenced in a study of cytomegalovirus exposure and HLA in healthy donors (dated by TCRdb to 2016 to 2017). Libraries were constructed by the immunoSEQ multiplex PCR assay. TCRdb holds this immuneACCESS table with in-frame rearrangements only. Some clones are missing; in checked studies, unresolved V genes explain under half, and the rest has no known cause. This sample lists 90,000 or so clones; 85% were detected once. More than 20% of the sample goes to the ten largest clones. Input material: PBMCs. Every receptor here comes from a young man in good health and CMV-seropositive.

This sequence joins TRBV6-1 and TRBJ2-7; the match to TRBD2 covers 7 bases. The CDR3 totals 14 residues. Germline V CDR1 and CDR2: MNHNS, SASEGT. Trimming at V came to 6 bases and at J to 4 bases, leaving 9 bases not matched to a gene. CDR3 DNA: TGTGCCAGCAGAACCGGGACTACCCATTACGAGCAGTACGTC. Its translation: CASRTGTTHYEQYV.

The chain employs TRBV7-9 and TRBJ2-1; TRBD2 agrees at 8 bases. Trimming at V came to 6 bases and at J to 8 bases, leaving 18 bases not matched to a gene. This CDR3 has 17 amino acids. Germline assignment: CDR1 SEHNR and CDR2 FQNEAQ (reference sequence). The CDR3 reads CASSFMGFGGDGDEQFF. DNA of the CDR3: TGTGCCAGCAGTTTCATGGGGTTCGGGGGGGATGGCGATGAGCAGTTCTTC. The full variable domain, its missing parts supplied by reference TRBV7-9 and TRBJ2-1, is DTGVSQNPRHKITKRGQNVTFRCDPISEHNRLYWYRQTLGQGPEFLTYFQNEAQLEKSRLLSDRFSAERPKGSFSTLEIQRTEQGDSAMYLCASSFMGFGGDGDEQFFGPGTRLTVL.

V and J are TRBV27 and TRBJ1-5; D is unresolved. This CDR3 region has 15 residues. Trimming shortened V by 5 bases and J by 4 bases, and 15 bases separated the two germline ends. The germline V gene encodes CDR1 MNHEY and CDR2 SMNVEV (reference sequence). The CDR3 region has the DNA TGTGCCAGCAGTCCTGACACCGGCGGGAATCAGCCCCAGCATTTT. Protein sequence: CASSPDTGGNQPQHF.

In its sample, this clone was seen once. The rearrangement uses TRBV6-5 and TRBJ1-5; D uncertain. The CDR3 spans 13 residues. Trimming cost V 4 bases and J 4 bases, with 8 bases left between them. Germline CDR1 is MNHEY and CDR2 is SVGAGI. CDR3 in amino acids: CASSWGENQPQHF. Written as DNA, the CDR3 is TGTGCCAGCAGTTGGGGAGAGAATCAGCCCCAGCATTTT.

The chain recombines TRBV19 with TRBJ2-3; TRBD2 agrees at 12 bases. The V segment lost 5 bases and the J segment 6 bases; nucleotides outside the gene matches: 9. CDR3 length: 16 amino acids. Germline lookup yields CDR1 LNHDA and CDR2 SQIVND (reference sequence). The CDR3 protein is CASSPASGRVRDTQYF. The CDR3 coding sequence is TGTGCCAGTAGTCCGGCTAGCGGGAGGGTTAGGGATACGCAGTATTTT.

V is TRBV7-9 and J is TRBJ2-2; 8 bases align to TRBD1. Trimming took 7 bases from V and 4 from J; bases not matched to a gene: 5. Per the germline V gene, CDR1 is SEHNR and CDR2 is FQNEAQ (reference sequence). This CDR3 is built from 14 residues. CDR3 DNA: TGTGCCAGCACCGGGGACAGGCCCACCGGGGAGCTGTTTTTT. This encodes CASTGDRPTGELFF.

This rearrangement joins TRBV5-4 to TRBJ1-1; 8 nucleotides line up with TRBD1. CDR3 length: 14 amino acids. CDR1 and CDR2 (germline): SGHNT, YYREEE (reference sequence). With V trimmed by 4 bases and J by 11 bases, 13 bases remained unmatched. The CDR3 DNA reads as TGTGCCAGCAGCCCTCCTGGGTCAGGGGGCCGGGCTTTCTTT. The encoded protein is CASSPPGSGGRAFF.

V gene TRBV27 combines with J gene TRBJ1-2; 7 bases are a match to TRBD1. V shed 4 bases, J shed 2 bases, and the junction held 7 bases outside the gene matches. This CDR3 has 15 residues. Germline assignment: CDR1 MNHEY and CDR2 SMNVEV (reference sequence). CDR3 nucleotides: TGTGCCAGCAGTTCTCAGGGACAGCCCAACTATGGCTACACCTTC. Translating it yields CASSSQGQPNYGYTF.

V is TRBV4-2 and J is TRBJ2-5; 9 bases match TRBD2. V shed 4 bases and J 3 bases; nucleotides not matched to a gene: 6. This CDR3 region has 15 residues. Germline CDR1 and CDR2: LGHNA and YNFKEQ. The CDR3: CASSPFSGSEETQYF. CDR3 DNA: TGTGCCAGCAGCCCCTTTAGCGGGAGTGAAGAGACCCAGTACTTC.

The chain recombines TRBV30 with TRBJ1-4, with a tentative D call TRBD1 (5 bases). The CDR3 covers 14 residues. V was cut by 3 bases and J by 4 bases, with 12 bases left in between. Germline V gene sequence: CDR1 GTSNPN, CDR2 SVGIG (reference sequence). The CDR3 bases are TGTGCCTGGAGGCCGGACACGGGTAATGAAAAACTGTTTTTT. Translated: CAWRPDTGNEKLFF.